This entry features one T cell receptor beta chain sequence. The source of the sample is a study of blood T cell repertoires in COVID-19. Overall study: Specimens from acute and convalescent COVID-19 originated in the United States, Italy and Spain.

As processed by the authors: Cell counts per sample came from amplifying reference gene primers. The data were produced by immunoSEQ multiplex PCR, yet TCRdb's version contains in-frame clones alone and is incomplete. V and J calls and clone size follow that table, whereas D and trimming were derived from the DNA. Among 50,000 to 70,000 clones listed, 70% to 90% were seen once. Sequencing used peripheral blood. The source is a human donor with active COVID-19. The donor label of this sample is uncertain.

CDR3 sequence (DNA): TGTGCCAGCAGTGAATCTGTAGATACGCAGTATTTT. Translating gives CASSESVDTQYF. This chain uses TRBV25-1 with TRBJ2-3; D gene unclear. Germline CDR1 MGHDK, CDR2 SYGVNS. V was pared by 1 base and J by 5 bases, with 4 bases between. This CDR3 region has 12 residues.